Listed below are T cell receptor beta chains from one sample, sequenced in a study of blood T cell repertoires in COVID-19. The data were produced by immunoSEQ multiplex PCR, yet TCRdb's version contains in-frame clones alone and is incomplete. The sample comprises roughly 250,000 clones, approximately 78% of which are singletons, and roughly 12% rests with the top ten. Source material: peripheral blood. The receptor set was obtained from an older woman with active or convalescent COVID-19. The CDR3 runs from the conserved cysteine through the conserved F or W. The D gene is left open where the match is weak. Part of the rows lack a size; the others show once, few, many or a class for expanded clones.

d_gene: NA
v_gene: TRBV14
abundance: NA
j_gene: TRBJ1-4
CDR3aa: CASSQGWGRLANEKLFF
CDR3nt: TGTGCCAGCAGCCAAGGTTGGGGGCGTTTAGCTAATGAAAAACTGTTTTTT

d_gene: NA
v_gene: TRBV3-1/TRBV3-2
abundance: NA
j_gene: TRBJ1-3
CDR3aa: CASSQRGSDGNTIYF
CDR3nt: TGTGCCAGCAGCCAAAGGGGGTCGGATGGAAACACCATATATTTT

d_gene: NA
v_gene: TRBV10-2
abundance: NA
j_gene: TRBJ1-6
CDR3aa: CASRTGNSPLHF
CDR3nt: TGCGCCAGTAGGACGGGGAATTCACCCCTCCACTTT

d_gene: TRBD1
v_gene: TRBV2
abundance: NA
j_gene: TRBJ1-6
CDR3aa: CASRTRDSLHSPLHF
CDR3nt: TGTGCCAGCAGAACCAGGGACAGTCTACATTCACCCCTCCACTTT

d_gene: TRBD1
v_gene: TRBV5-1
abundance: NA
j_gene: TRBJ1-2
CDR3aa: CASSVDRGGYTF
CDR3nt: TGCGCCAGCAGCGTGGACAGGGGAGGCTACACCTTC

d_gene: NA
v_gene: TRBV4-3
abundance: NA
j_gene: TRBJ1-2
CDR3aa: CASSQDRGYGYTF
CDR3nt: TGCGCCAGCAGCCAAGATAGAGGCTATGGCTACACCTTC

d_gene: NA
v_gene: TRBV5-1
abundance: NA
j_gene: TRBJ1-2
CDR3aa: CASRTDSFLYGYTF
CDR3nt: TGCGCCAGCAGGACGGACAGTTTTCTCTATGGCTACACCTTC

d_gene: NA
v_gene: TRBV7-2
abundance: NA
j_gene: TRBJ1-1
CDR3aa: CASSLIQNTEAFF
CDR3nt: TGTGCCAGCAGCTTAATCCAGAACACTGAAGCTTTCTTT

d_gene: TRBD1
v_gene: TRBV11-2
abundance: NA
j_gene: TRBJ1-2
CDR3aa: CASSSKPGQILTNYGYTF
CDR3nt: TGTGCCAGCAGCTCGAAGCCGGGACAGATCCTCACTAACTATGGCTACACCTTC

d_gene: NA
v_gene: TRBV7-3
abundance: NA
j_gene: TRBJ2-1
CDR3aa: CASSAKGSGYNEQFF
CDR3nt: TGTGCCAGCAGCGCAAAAGGGAGTGGGTACAATGAGCAGTTCTTC

d_gene: TRBD2
v_gene: TRBV2
abundance: few
j_gene: TRBJ2-1
CDR3aa: CASSEAGGSSYNEQFF
CDR3nt: TGTGCCAGCAGTGAAGCGGGCGGGAGCTCCTACAATGAGCAGTTCTTC

d_gene: NA
v_gene: TRBV5-1
abundance: NA
j_gene: TRBJ2-1
CDR3aa: CASSLVAEISYNEQFF
CDR3nt: TGCGCCAGCAGCTTGGTAGCGGAGATCTCCTACAATGAGCAGTTCTTC

d_gene: TRBD1
v_gene: TRBV27
abundance: NA
j_gene: TRBJ1-2
CDR3aa: CASSPNRGSIRGYTF
CDR3nt: TGTGCCAGCAGTCCTAACAGGGGAAGTATCAGGGGCTACACCTTC

d_gene: TRBD2
v_gene: TRBV9
abundance: few
j_gene: TRBJ2-2
CDR3aa: CASSVGGLAGTGELFF
CDR3nt: TGTGCCAGCAGCGTAGGGGGACTAGCGGGCACCGGGGAGCTGTTTTTT

d_gene: NA
v_gene: TRBV7-6
abundance: NA
j_gene: TRBJ1-1
CDR3aa: CASSPMGAGSTEAFF
CDR3nt: TGTGCCAGCAGCCCTATGGGAGCAGGAAGCACTGAAGCTTTCTTT

d_gene: TRBD2
v_gene: TRBV2
abundance: NA
j_gene: TRBJ2-1
CDR3aa: CASSGLVSQSNAQFF
CDR3nt: TGTGCCAGCAGCGGACTAGTCTCTCAAAGCAATGCGCAGTTCTTC

d_gene: TRBD1
v_gene: TRBV7-9
abundance: NA
j_gene: TRBJ1-1
CDR3aa: CASSSRTGGPRAFF
CDR3nt: TGTGCCAGCAGCTCCAGGACAGGGGGTCCCAGAGCTTTCTTT

d_gene: NA
v_gene: TRBV15
abundance: NA
j_gene: TRBJ1-6
CDR3aa: CATSRVLGQTSPLHF
CDR3nt: TGTGCCACCAGCAGAGTACTGGGACAAACTTCACCCCTCCACTTT

d_gene: NA
v_gene: TRBV7-8
abundance: NA
j_gene: TRBJ1-1
CDR3aa: CASSSTGFEAFF
CDR3nt: TGTGCCAGCAGCTCCACAGGATTTGAAGCTTTCTTT

d_gene: NA
v_gene: TRBV2
abundance: NA
j_gene: TRBJ1-4
CDR3aa: CASTLIEVANEKLFF
CDR3nt: TGTGCCAGCACCCTGATAGAAGTGGCTAATGAAAAACTGTTTTTT